This TCR beta chain was captured in a study of blood T cell repertoires in COVID-19. Looking at the study overall: The United States, Italy and Spain supplied acute and convalescent COVID-19 samples. In each case, the material was cDNA or gDNA derived from T cells, B-cell-depleted T cells, or PBMCs.

Germline-derived CDR1 and CDR2 are KGHSH and LQKENI. CDR3 size: 15 residues. Trimming at V came to 6 bases and at J to 5 bases, leaving 7 bases not matched to a gene. Per the authors' pipeline: Nucleated cell counts were estimated from reference gene primer amplification. Profiling relied on immunoSEQ multiplex PCR, and the TCRdb table lists in-frame clones only, not all of them. Clone size and the V and J calls come from that table; the DNA yielded D and trimming. The sample carries 200,000 to 300,000 clones, just under 85% recorded once. The receptor's source is an older man with acute or convalescent COVID-19. Sequencing input: peripheral blood. The chain is built from TRBV18 and TRBJ1-4; 9 bases align to TRBD1. DNA of the CDR3: TGTGCCAGCTCCTCCGACAGGGGGATAAATGAAAAACTGTTTTTT. Amino acid sequence: CASSSDRGINEKLFF.